The rows below give T cell receptor beta chains drawn from one sample of a study of shared clonotypes between healthy human individuals. Clones were sequenced by immunoSEQ multiplex PCR, and TCRdb holds only the in-frame ones, with some missing. The sample lists hundreds of thousands of clones; approximately 96% were seen once. The sequencing sample was made of naive CD8+ T cells sorted from blood. The receptors were gathered from a woman under 40 in good health. The CDR3 runs from the conserved cysteine through the conserved F or W. D genes are given only for firm matches. The size field is filled for only some rows; it gives once, few, many or a size class.

V,size,D,J,CDR3,DNA
TRBV5-6,NA,TRBD1,TRBJ1-2,CASSFTGQSYGYTF,TGTGCCAGCAGCTTTACGGGACAGTCCTATGGCTACACCTTC
TRBV18,once,NA,TRBJ1-3,CASSPPQGTSAGNTIYF,TGTGCCAGCTCACCACCTCAAGGGACATCAGCTGGAAACACCATATATTTT
TRBV27,NA,TRBD2,TRBJ2-7,CASSSGGALYEQYF,TGTGCCAGCAGTTCGGGGGGGGCATTATACGAGCAGTACTTC
TRBV28,NA,NA,TRBJ2-1,CASSLGASTLIF,TGTGCCAGCAGTTTAGGGGCTAGTACCCTTATCTTC
TRBV19,NA,TRBD1,TRBJ2-7,CASSRAMETGAYEQYF,TGTGCCAGTTCCCGAGCAATGGAGACAGGGGCCTACGAGCAGTACTTC
TRBV7-3,NA,TRBD2,TRBJ2-1,CASSSGTSGSRDEQFF,TGTGCCAGCAGCTCCGGGACTAGCGGGAGTCGGGATGAGCAGTTCTTC
TRBV6-6,NA,NA,TRBJ2-2,CASSYSITSTGELFF,TGTGCCAGCAGTTACTCGATCACGTCCACCGGGGAGCTGTTTTTT
TRBV11-2,NA,TRBD2,TRBJ2-1,CASSEPGLADNEQFF,TGTGCCAGCAGCGAGCCGGGACTAGCCGACAATGAGCAGTTCTTC
TRBV28,NA,TRBD2,TRBJ2-7,CASSLPLTSGTSYEQYF,TGTGCCAGCAGTTTACCCCTTACTAGCGGGACCTCCTACGAGCAGTACTTC
TRBV7-9,few,NA,TRBJ2-7,CASSLEFYEQYF,TGTGCCAGCAGCTTAGAGTTCTACGAGCAGTACTTC
TRBV19,NA,NA,TRBJ2-2,CASRISLAFTGELFF,TGTGCCAGTCGGATAAGTCTAGCTTTCACCGGGGAGCTGTTTTTT
TRBV30,few,NA,TRBJ2-1,CAWSAESGPYNEQFF,TGTGCCTGGAGTGCGGAGAGCGGGCCGTACAATGAGCAGTTCTTC
TRBV27,NA,TRBD2,TRBJ2-7,CASSPRLAGDYEQYF,TGTGCCAGCAGTCCCAGACTAGCGGGGGACTACGAGCAGTACTTC
TRBV27,once,NA,TRBJ2-1,CASSLASANNEQFF,TGTGCCAGCAGTTTGGCTAGCGCGAACAATGAGCAGTTCTTC
TRBV11-2,once,NA,TRBJ2-7,CASTSPGDRLEQYF,TGTGCCAGCACTAGCCCCGGGGACCGCTTGGAGCAGTACTTC
TRBV19,NA,NA,TRBJ2-1,CASTPTQGGTYNEQFF,TGTGCCAGTACCCCGACGCAAGGGGGAACCTACAATGAGCAGTTCTTC
TRBV4-2,NA,NA,TRBJ2-7,CASSQGATNYEQYF,TGTGCCAGCAGCCAAGGGGCGACAAACTACGAGCAGTACTTC
TRBV10-3,NA,TRBD2,TRBJ2-1,CAISEWTSGSPSNEQFF,TGTGCCATCAGTGAGTGGACTAGCGGGAGCCCAAGCAATGAGCAGTTCTTC
TRBV7-2,NA,NA,TRBJ2-3,CASSPGWRRVGDTQYF,TGTGCCAGCAGCCCCGGGTGGCGGCGTGTCGGGGATACGCAGTATTTT
TRBV11-2,NA,NA,TRBJ2-3,CASSLGQAGRTDTQYF,TGTGCCAGCAGCTTAGGACAGGCGGGCCGCACAGATACGCAGTATTTT
TRBV7-2,NA,TRBD1,TRBJ2-1,CASSSRTGNGFYNEQFF,TGTGCCAGCAGCTCCCGGACAGGGAACGGCTTCTACAATGAGCAGTTCTTC
TRBV28,NA,NA,TRBJ1-4,CASSYSLDEKLFF,TGTGCCAGCAGTTATTCTCTCGATGAAAAACTGTTTTTT
TRBV7-9,NA,NA,TRBJ2-7,CASSSPVAYTSYEQYF,TGTGCCAGCAGCTCCCCTGTTGCGTATACCTCCTACGAGCAGTACTTC
TRBV9,NA,TRBD2,TRBJ2-7,CASSVGGGRTYEQYF,TGTGCCAGCAGCGTAGGGGGCGGGAGAACCTACGAGCAGTACTTC